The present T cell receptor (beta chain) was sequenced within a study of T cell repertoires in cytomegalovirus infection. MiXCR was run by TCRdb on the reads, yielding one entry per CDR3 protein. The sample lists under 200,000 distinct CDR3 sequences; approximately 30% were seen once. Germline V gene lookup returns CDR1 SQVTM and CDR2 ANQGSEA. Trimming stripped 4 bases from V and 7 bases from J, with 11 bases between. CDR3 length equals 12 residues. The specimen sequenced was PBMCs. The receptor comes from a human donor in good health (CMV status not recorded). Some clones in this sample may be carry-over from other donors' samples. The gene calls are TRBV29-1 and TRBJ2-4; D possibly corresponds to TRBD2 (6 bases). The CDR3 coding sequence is TGCAGCGTTGTCATTGGGGGGAACATTCAGTACTTC. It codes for CSVVIGGNIQYF.